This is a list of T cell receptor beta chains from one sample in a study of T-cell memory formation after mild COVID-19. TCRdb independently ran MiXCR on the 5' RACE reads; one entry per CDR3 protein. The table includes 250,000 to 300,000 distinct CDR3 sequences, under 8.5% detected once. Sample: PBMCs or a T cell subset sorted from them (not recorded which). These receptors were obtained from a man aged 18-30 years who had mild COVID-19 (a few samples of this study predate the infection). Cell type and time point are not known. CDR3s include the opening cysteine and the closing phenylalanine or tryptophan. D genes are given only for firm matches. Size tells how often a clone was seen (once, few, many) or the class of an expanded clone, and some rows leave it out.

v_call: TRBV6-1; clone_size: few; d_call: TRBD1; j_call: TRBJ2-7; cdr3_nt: TGTGCCAGCAGTGATGGTTATCGACCGGGACAGGGAAACGAGCAGTACTTC; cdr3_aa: CASSDGYRPGQGNEQYF
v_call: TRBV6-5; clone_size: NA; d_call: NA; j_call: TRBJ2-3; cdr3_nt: TGTGCCAGCAGCCGGGTGGGCCGGGGAGCAGATACGCAGTATTTT; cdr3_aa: CASSRVGRGADTQYF
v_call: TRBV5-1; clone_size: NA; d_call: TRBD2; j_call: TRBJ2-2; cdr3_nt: TGCGCCAGCAGCACTGTGGGCCTACTAGCGGGGGCCACCGGGGAGCTGTTTTTT; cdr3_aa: CASSTVGLLAGATGELFF
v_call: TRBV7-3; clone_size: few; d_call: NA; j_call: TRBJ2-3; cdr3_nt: TGTGCCAGCGGTCCTGGCACAGATACGCAGTATTTT; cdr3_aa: CASGPGTDTQYF
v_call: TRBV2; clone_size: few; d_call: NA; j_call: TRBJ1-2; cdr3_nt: TGTGCCAGCAGGCTCGACAGGCTAGCTAACTATGGCTACACCTTC; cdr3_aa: CASRLDRLANYGYTF
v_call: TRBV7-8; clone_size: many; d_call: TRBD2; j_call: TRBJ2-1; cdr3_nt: TGTGCCAGCAGCTCCGGGAGGGGAGAGCAGTTCTTC; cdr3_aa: CASSSGRGEQFF
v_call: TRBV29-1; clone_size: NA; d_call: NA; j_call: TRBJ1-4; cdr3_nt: TGCAGCGTCTACCGGGGGGGGCTCGGAAAACTGTTTTTT; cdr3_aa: CSVYRGGLGKLFF
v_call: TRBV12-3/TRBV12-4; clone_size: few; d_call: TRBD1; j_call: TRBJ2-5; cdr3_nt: TGTGCCAGCAGCCGGGACAGGGGGACCCAGTACTTC; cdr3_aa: CASSRDRGTQYF
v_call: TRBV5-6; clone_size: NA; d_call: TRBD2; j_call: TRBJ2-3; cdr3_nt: TGTGCCAGCAGCTTGCAAGCGCGGGGGGGAAATACGCAGTATTTT; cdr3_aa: CASSLQARGGNTQYF
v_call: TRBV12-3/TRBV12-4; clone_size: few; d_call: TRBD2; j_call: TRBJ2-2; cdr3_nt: TGTGCCAGCACCCTCGGACTAGCTTTCGGGGAGCTGTTTTTT; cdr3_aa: CASTLGLAFGELFF
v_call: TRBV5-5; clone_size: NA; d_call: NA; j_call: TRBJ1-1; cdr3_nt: TGTGCCAGCAGCTTTCTTACATTGAACACTGAAGCTTTCTTT; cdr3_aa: CASSFLTLNTEAFF
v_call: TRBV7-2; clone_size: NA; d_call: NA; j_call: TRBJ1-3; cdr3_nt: TGTGCCAGCAGCTCGTCGGCCGGGGGCTCTGGAAACACCATATATTTT; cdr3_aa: CASSSSAGGSGNTIYF
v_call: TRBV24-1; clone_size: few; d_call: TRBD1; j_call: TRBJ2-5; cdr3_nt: TGTGCCACCAGTGATGCCCCCCCTACAGGGGACCAAGAGACCCAGTACTTC; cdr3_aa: CATSDAPPTGDQETQYF
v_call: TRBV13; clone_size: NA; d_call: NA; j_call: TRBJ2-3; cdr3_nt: TGTGCCAGCAGCCCGGCTACGGGGGCCGAGGCAGATACGCAGTATTTT; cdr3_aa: CASSPATGAEADTQYF
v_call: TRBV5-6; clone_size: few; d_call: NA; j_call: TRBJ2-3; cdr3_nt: TGTGCCAGCAGCTCGCTGACTTTGGCTAGCACAGATACGCAGTATTTT; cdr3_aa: CASSSLTLASTDTQYF
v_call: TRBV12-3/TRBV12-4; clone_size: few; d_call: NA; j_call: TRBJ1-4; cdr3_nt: TGTGCCAGCAGTTGGCAGGGTGAAAAACTGTTTTTT; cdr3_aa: CASSWQGEKLFF
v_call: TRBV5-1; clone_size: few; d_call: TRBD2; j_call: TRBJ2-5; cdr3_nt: TGCGCCAGCAGCTTGTTGCTAGCGGGGCAAGAGACCCAGTACTTC; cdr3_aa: CASSLLLAGQETQYF
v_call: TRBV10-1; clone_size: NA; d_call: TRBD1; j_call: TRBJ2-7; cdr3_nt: TGCGCCAGCGCCTGGGACAGGAACTACGAGCAGTACTTC; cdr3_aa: CASAWDRNYEQYF
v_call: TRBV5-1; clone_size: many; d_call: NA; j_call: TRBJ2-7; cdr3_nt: TGCGCCAGCAGCTTGGGGGACGCCAACTTCTACGAGCAGTACTTC; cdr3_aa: CASSLGDANFYEQYF
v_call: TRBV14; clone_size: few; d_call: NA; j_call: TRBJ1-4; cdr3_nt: TGTGCCAGCAGCCCCCGCGGTATTTTTGGGCGGGGAAAACTGTTTTTT; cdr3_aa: CASSPRGIFGRGKLFF
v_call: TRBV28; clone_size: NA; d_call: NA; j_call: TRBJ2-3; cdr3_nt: TGTGCCAGCAGTTTCCCGACCGGGCGGGGCACTCCAGATACGCAGTATTTT; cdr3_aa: CASSFPTGRGTPDTQYF
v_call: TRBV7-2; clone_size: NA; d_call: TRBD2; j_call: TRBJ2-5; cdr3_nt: TGTGCCAGCAGACCCATAGGACTAGCCGGGGGGACCCAGTACTTC; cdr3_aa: CASRPIGLAGGTQYF
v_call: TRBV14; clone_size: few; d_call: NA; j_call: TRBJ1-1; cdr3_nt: TGTGCCAGCAGCCAGCGGTTTACTGAAGCTTTCTTT; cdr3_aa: CASSQRFTEAFF
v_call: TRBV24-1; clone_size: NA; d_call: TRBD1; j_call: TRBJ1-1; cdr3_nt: TGTGCCACCAGTGATTGGGACAGGGGCTTCCCTGAAGCTTTCTTT; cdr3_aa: CATSDWDRGFPEAFF
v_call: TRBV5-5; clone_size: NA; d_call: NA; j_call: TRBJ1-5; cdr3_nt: TGTGCCAGCAGGACAGGCTACAATCAGCCCCAGCATTTT; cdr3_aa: CASRTGYNQPQHF
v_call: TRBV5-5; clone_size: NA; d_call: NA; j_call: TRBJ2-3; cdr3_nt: TGTGCCAGCAGCTCACTCAATGGAGTGACTAGCACAGATACGCAGTATTTT; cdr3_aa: CASSSLNGVTSTDTQYF
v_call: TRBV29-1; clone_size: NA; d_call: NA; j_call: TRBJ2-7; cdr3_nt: TGCAGCGGTGACTTCGGGTACGAGCAGTACTTC; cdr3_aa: CSGDFGYEQYF
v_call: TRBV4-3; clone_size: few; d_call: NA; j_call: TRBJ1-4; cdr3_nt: TGCGCCAGCAGCCAAGATTATTTTGAGGGGGGCGAGTATGAAAAACTGTTTTTT; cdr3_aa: CASSQDYFEGGEYEKLFF
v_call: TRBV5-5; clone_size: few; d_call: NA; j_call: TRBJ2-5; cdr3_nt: TGTGCCAGCAGCTTGGGGATCGAGGAGACCCAGTACTTC; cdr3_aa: CASSLGIEETQYF
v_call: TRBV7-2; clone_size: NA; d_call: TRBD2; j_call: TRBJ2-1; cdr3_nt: TGTGCCAGCAGCCCCAGACTAGCGGGGTCATATGAGCAGTTCTTC; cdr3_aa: CASSPRLAGSYEQFF
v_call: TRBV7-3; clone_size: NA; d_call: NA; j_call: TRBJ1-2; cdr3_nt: TGTGCCAGCAGCTTAACCGGCGTTTCCATCCGGGACTATGGCTACACCTTC; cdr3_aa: CASSLTGVSIRDYGYTF
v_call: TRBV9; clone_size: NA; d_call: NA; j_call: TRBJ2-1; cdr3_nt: TGTGCCAGCAGCGTAGAGTCTGCTACCTACAATGAGCAGTTCTTC; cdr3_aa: CASSVESATYNEQFF
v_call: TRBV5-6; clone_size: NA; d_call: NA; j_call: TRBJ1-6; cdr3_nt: TGTGCCAGCACCGTCTGGAATTCACCCCTCCACTTT; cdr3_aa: CASTVWNSPLHF
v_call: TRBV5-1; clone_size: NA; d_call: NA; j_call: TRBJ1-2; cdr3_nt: TGCGCCAGCTTCCTAGGTCCGACGAACTATGGCTACACCTTC; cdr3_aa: CASFLGPTNYGYTF
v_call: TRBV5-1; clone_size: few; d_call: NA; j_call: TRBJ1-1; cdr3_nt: TGCGCCAGCAGCACCTGGACAGCCCGGAACACTGAAGCTTTCTTT; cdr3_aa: CASSTWTARNTEAFF
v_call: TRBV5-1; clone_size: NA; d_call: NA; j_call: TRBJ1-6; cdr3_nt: TGCGCCAGCAGCTTGGGCCAGGGGATGAATTCACCCCTCCACTTT; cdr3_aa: CASSLGQGMNSPLHF
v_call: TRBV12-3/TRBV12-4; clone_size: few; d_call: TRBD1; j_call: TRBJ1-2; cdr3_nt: TGTGCCAGCAGTCTACAGGGGCGTAGCTATGGCTACACCTTC; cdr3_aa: CASSLQGRSYGYTF
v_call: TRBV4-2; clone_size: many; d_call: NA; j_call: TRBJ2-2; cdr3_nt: TGTGCCAGCAGCCAGAGTGGCAGCGGGGAGCTGTTTTTT; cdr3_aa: CASSQSGSGELFF
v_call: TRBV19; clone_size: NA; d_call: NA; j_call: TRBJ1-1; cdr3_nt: TGTGCCAGTAAAGGTCCCTTGAACACTGAAGCTTTCTTT; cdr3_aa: CASKGPLNTEAFF
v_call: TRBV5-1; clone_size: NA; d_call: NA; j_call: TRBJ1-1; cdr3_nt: TGCGCCAGCAGCTTCCGTGGGGGAGGAGGGTGGATGAACACTGAAGCTTTCTTT; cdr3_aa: CASSFRGGGGWMNTEAFF
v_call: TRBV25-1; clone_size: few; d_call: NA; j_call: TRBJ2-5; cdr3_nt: TGTGCCAGCAGTGAATTTGTCGGGGCAGGGGAAGAGACCCAGTACTTC; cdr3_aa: CASSEFVGAGEETQYF
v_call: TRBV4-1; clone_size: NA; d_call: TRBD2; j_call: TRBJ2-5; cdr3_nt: TGCGCCAGCAGCCAACGGGGGCGGGGGGTACAAGAGACCCAGTACTTC; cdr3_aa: CASSQRGRGVQETQYF
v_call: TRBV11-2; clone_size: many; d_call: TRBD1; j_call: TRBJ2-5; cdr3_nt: TGTGCCAGCAGCCCGGTCGGGACAGGGAGGGAGACCCAGTACTTC; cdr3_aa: CASSPVGTGRETQYF
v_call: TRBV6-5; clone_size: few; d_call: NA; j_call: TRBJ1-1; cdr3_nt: TGTGCCAGCAGTTACCGTCCGGAGACTGAAGCTTTCTTT; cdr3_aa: CASSYRPETEAFF
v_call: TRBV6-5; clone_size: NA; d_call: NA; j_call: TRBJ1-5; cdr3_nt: TGTGCCAGCAGCCGATGGCAGGGAGTGGATCAGCCCCAGCATTTT; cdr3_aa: CASSRWQGVDQPQHF
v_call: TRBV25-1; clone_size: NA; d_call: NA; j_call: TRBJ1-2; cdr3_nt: TGTGCCAGCAGTCCCGGCAGGGCCGGCTACACCTTC; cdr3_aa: CASSPGRAGYTF
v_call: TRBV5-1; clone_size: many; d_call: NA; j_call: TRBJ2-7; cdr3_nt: TGCGCCAGCAGCCGTTCAGCGACAGGGACTTACGAGCAGTACTTC; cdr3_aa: CASSRSATGTYEQYF
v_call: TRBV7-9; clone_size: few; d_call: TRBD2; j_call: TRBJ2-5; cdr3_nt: TGTGCCAGCAGCTCCAAGGGACTATTAAAAGAGACCCAGTACTTC; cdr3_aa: CASSSKGLLKETQYF
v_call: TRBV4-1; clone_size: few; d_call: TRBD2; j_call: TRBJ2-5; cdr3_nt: TGCGCCAGCAGCCAGTTAGCGGGGGCCAGGGGGACCCAGTACTTC; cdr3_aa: CASSQLAGARGTQYF
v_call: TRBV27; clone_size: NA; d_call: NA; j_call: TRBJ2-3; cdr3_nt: TGTGCCAGCTCAGGGCCGGTCTGGGGGACGTCAGATACGCAGTATTTT; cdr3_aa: CASSGPVWGTSDTQYF
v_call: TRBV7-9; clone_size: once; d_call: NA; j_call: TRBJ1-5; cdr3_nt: TGTGCCAGCAGCTTGGGATTGGATCAGCCCCAGCATTTT; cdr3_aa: CASSLGLDQPQHF
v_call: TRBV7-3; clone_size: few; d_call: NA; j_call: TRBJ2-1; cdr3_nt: TGTGCCAGCAGCTTCGGACACTACAATGAGCAGTTCTTC; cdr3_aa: CASSFGHYNEQFF
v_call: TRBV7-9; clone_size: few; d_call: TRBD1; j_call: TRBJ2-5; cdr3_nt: TGTGCCAGCAGCTTCCTAACCGACAGGGAACAAGAGACCCAGTACTTC; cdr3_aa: CASSFLTDREQETQYF
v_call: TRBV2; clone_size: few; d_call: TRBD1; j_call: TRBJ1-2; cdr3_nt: TGTGCCAGCATGACAGGGGGCGATGACTATGGCTACACCTTC; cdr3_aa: CASMTGGDDYGYTF
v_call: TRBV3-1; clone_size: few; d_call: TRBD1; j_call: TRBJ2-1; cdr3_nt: TGTGCCAGCCGGGACAGCTCCTACAATGAGCAGTTCTTC; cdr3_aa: CASRDSSYNEQFF